The entry that follows covers one T cell receptor (beta chain) sequence. CDR3 length: 14 amino acids. Germline CDR1 reads MRHNA; CDR2 reads SNTAGT. Trimming removed 6 bases from V and 2 bases from J, with 13 bases in between. Method: immunoSEQ multiplex PCR; TCRdb's copy keeps in-frame clones and lacks some. The sample consists of 210,000 or so clones, around 82% of them appearing once. The data stem from a study of blood T cell repertoires in COVID-19. Study overall: Samples taken during acute and convalescent COVID-19 were collected in the United States, Italy and Spain. T cells, B-cell-depleted T cells, or PBMCs provided the cDNA or gDNA that served as material.

Adults between roughly 18 and 90 years of age took part from under 30 US areas. Donors were grouped by their self-reported clinical history. This clonotype originated in a woman between 50 and 59 years old who had been exposed to COVID-19. The specimen was PBMCs or T cells enriched from blood (not recorded which). The genes are TRBV6-4 and TRBJ1-2, with D tentatively TRBD1 (6 bases). CDR3 residues: CASSPTRGNYGYTF. DNA for the CDR3: TGTGCCAGCAGCCCGACGAGGGGGAACTATGGCTACACCTTC.